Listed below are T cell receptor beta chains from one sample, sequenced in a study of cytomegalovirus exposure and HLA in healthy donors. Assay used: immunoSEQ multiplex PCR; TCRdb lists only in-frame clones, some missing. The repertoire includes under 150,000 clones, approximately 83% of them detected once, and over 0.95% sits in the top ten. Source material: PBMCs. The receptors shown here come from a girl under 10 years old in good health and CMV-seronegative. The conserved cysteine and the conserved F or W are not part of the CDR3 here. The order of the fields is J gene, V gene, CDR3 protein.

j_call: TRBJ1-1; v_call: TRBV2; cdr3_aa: ASSGTRTDRNTEAF
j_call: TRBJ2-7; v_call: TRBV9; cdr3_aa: ASSARTGGGEQY
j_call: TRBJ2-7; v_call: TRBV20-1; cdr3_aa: SASYPEQY
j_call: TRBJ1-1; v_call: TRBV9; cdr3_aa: ASSPGANTEAF
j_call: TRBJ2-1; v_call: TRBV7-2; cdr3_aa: ASSYIGGQF
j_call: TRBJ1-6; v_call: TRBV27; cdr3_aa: ASKSRDSYNSPLH
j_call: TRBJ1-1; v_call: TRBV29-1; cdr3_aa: SVWAGMGFTEAF
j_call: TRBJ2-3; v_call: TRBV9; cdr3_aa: ASSVGAGDTDTQY
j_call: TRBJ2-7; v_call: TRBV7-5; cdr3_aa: ARSLTGNEQY
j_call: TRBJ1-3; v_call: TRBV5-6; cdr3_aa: ASSLAGKTGNTIY
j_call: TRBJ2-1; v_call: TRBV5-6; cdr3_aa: ASSFLAKTYNEQF
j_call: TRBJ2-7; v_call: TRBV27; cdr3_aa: ASSLSRGAFYEQY
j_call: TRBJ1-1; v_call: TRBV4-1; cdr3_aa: ASSRQGMNTEAF
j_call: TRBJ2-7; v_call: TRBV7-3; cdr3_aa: ASSLTAHSSYEQY
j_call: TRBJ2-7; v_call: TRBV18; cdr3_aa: ASSEGSSYEQY
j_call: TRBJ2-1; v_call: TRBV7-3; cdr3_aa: ASSEYGRESYNEQF
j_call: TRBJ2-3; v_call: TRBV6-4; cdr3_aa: ASSDRASGPDTQY
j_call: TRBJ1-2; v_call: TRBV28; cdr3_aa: ASSLPTTDRVKGYT
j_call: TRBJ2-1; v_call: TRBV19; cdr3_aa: ASSTSHRNEQF
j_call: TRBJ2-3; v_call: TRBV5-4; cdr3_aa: ASGLGGTSTDTQY
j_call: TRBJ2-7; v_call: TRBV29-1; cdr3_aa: SVFGTSGRAGEQY
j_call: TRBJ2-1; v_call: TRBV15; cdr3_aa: ATSRAGDNEQF
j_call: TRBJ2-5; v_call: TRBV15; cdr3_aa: ATSRGGSGAALGTQY
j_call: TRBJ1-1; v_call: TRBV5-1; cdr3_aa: ASSAITGVTEAF
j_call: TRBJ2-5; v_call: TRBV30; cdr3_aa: AWSVQWEQY
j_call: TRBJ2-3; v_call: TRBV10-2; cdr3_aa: ASSLAGGSTDTQY
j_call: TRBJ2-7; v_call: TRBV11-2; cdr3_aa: ASSPSSSYEQY
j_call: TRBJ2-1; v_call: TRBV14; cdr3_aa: ASSIAAGGLEQF
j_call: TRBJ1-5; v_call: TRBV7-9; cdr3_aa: ASSVGGTVNQPQH
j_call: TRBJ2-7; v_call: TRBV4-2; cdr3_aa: ASSQAGTSGYEQY
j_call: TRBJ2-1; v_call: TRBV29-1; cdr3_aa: SVGTSGSYNEQF
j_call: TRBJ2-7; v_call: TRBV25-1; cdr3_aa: ASSEYKQGNPYEQY
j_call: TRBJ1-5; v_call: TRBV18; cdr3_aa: ASSFGQENQPQH
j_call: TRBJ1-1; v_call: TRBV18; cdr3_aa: ASSPPDTMNTEAF
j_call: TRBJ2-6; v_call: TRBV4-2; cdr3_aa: ASSQIPQFGANVLT
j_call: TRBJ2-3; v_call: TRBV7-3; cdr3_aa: ASSLSRYSADTQY
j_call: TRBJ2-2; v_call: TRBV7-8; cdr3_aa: ASSLGVRRLTTGELF
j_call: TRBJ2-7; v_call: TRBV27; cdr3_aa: ASSLTGTKGYEQY
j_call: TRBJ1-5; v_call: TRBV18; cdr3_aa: ASSPPGQSNQPQH
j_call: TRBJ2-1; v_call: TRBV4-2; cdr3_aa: ASSQDTGSYNEQF
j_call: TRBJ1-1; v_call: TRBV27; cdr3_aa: ASSSQGPPEAF
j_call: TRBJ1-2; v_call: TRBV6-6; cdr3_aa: ASSLLGTGFVGYT
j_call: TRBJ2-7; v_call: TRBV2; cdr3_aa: ASRATSGRAY
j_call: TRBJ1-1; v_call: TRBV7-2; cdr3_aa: ASSLEPTRAF
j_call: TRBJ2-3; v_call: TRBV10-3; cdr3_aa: ARAAGYTDTQY
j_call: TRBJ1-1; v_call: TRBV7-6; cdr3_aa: ASSLLSQSNTEAF
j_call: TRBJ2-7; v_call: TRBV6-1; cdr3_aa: ASSEWGTGSYEQY
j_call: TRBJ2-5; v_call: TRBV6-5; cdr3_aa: ASSLSGRGETQY
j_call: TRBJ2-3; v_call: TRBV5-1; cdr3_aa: ASSAGLAGSDTQY
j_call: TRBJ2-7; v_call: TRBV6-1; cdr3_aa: ASSEQVGQREGLWSYEQY